The 4 T cell receptor beta chains below come from one sample, sequenced in a study of T cells in Graves' hyperthyroidism and ophthalmopathy (dated by TCRdb to about 2019). The library was produced with multiplex PCR. These reads were obtained on an Illumina HiSeq 2000. Amplification of TCR beta CDR3 regions was carried out from RNA transcripts. For the first round of RT-PCR on the TCR CDR3, the HTBI primer set was used together with the Qiagen OneStep RT-PCR kit. Starting from the raw public reads, TCRdb applied fastp trimming at Q25, assembled clones with MiXCR and retained in-frame beta chains. Rows with a matching CDR3 protein are joined into one entry that keeps the most common DNA and genes. In all, the sample holds 500,000 to 550,000 distinct CDR3 sequences, and approximately 20% of those were seen once. 47% of the sample belongs to the ten largest clones. Material: blood. The origin of the receptors is a man in his forties with Graves' ophthalmopathy.

Ten or more counts support this clonotype. This rearrangement joins TRBV2 to TRBJ2-2; weak D call: TRBD2 (5 bases). V was pared by 6 bases and J by 0 bases, with 11 bases between. CDR3 size: 15 residues. Germline loops: CDR1 SNHLY, CDR2 FYNNEI. CDR3 DNA sequence: TGTGCCAGCAGCCCCCAGCGGTCGAACACCGGGGAGCTGTTTTTT. Protein sequence: CASSPQRSNTGELFF.

The rearrangement joins TRBV3-1 to TRBJ1-2; the D gene is possibly TRBD1 (6 bases). The V end lost 4 bases, the J end lost 4 bases, and 19 bases lay between the germline ends. Germline loops: CDR1 LGHDT, CDR2 YNNKEL (reference sequence). The CDR3 consists of 16 residues. CDR3 residues: CASSLATGRVGYGYTF. The CDR3 bases are TGTGCCAGCAGCCTGGCGACAGGCCGAGTTGGCTATGGCTACACCTTC.

The rearrangement joins TRBV5-1 to TRBJ1-2; D perhaps matches TRBD1 (6 bases). The CDR3 is made up of 15 amino acids. Trimming shortened V by 2 bases and J by 3 bases, and 14 bases separated the two germline ends. Per the germline V gene, CDR1 is SGHRS and CDR2 is YFSETQ. CDR3 region: CASSFGGNGDYGYTF. Written as DNA, the CDR3 is TGCGCCAGCAGCTTTGGGGGCAACGGGGACTATGGCTACACCTTC.

This chain joins TRBV29-1 and TRBJ2-5, with D possibly matching TRBD1 (6 bases). The CDR3 totals 12 residues. CDR1 and CDR2 (germline): SQVTM, ANQGSEA. V shed 6 bases and J shed 4 bases, with 12 bases lying between them. The CDR3 spells CSVIQGLETQYF. The CDR3 bases are TGCAGCGTCATTCAGGGGCTAGAGACCCAGTACTTC. Supplemented by reference TRBV29-1 and TRBJ2-5, the full variable domain reads SAVISQKPSRDICQRGTSLTIQCQVDSQVTMMFWYRQQPGQSLTLIATANQGSEATYESGFVIDKFPISRPNLTFSTLTVSNMSPEDSSIYLCSVIQGLETQYFGPGTRLLVL.